This TCR beta chain was identified in a study of T cells expressing NK-cell markers. TCRdb reprocessed the 5' RACE reads; each CDR3 protein has one entry and no DNA is given. This table lists about 550,000 distinct CDR3 sequences. Comment on this clonotype: Its antigen remains unidentified.

Study results and caveats: The study did not resolve the HCMV specificity of expanded NKG2C+ T cell clones.

CDR1 is MNHEY and CDR2 is SMNVEV in the germline V gene (reference sequence). This CDR3 is 14 amino acids long. This TCR derives from a man in his late teens or twenties in good health. The chain has TRBV27 and TRBJ2-5. The sample taken for sequencing was blood T cells: a sorted CD56 or NKG2C T cell subset, CD4+ or CD8+ T cells, or bulk PBMC T cells (not recorded which). CDR3 amino acids: CASGDSWYQETQYF.